This T cell receptor beta chain was captured in a study of blood T cell repertoires in COVID-19. Study as a whole: The analysed material was cDNA or gDNA that came from T cells, B-cell-depleted T cells, or PBMCs.

Per the original data handling: From reference gene primer amplification, estimates of nucleated cell counts were derived. Some clones are missing from TCRdb's copy, which holds only in-frame ones; the method was immunoSEQ multiplex PCR. Clone size and V and J calls were adopted from that table, with D and trimming inferred from the DNA. The repertoire consists of 77,000 or so clones, with more than 65% occurring once and the leading ten covering 25% to 30%. Per the germline V gene, CDR1 is LNHNV and CDR2 is YYDKDF (reference sequence). The CDR3 covers 11 residues. Trimming took off 5 bases at V and 7 bases at J, with 6 bases between the two ends.

This chain joins TRBV15 and TRBJ2-1; D remains unclear. The material sequenced was peripheral blood. This clonotype was sampled from an elderly woman with active or convalescent COVID-19. The CDR3 DNA is TGTGCCACCAGCCGAGCTAATGAGCAGTTCTTC. Translated: CATSRANEQFF.